One T cell receptor (beta chain) is described in this entry. Its cognate antigen is unknown. Via CD45RO/CCR7/CD25/CD127/CD95/CD27, cells of the CD4+ naive, central memory, regulatory and stem cell-like memory subsets were sorted. Investigators reverse transcribed all isolated RNA, so they sequenced expressed TCRB transcripts. Naive, central memory and regulatory T cell samples came to a mean of roughly 3.9 million reads. Libraries were prepared by immunoSEQ multiplex PCR; TCRdb keeps only in-frame clonotypes and omits some of them. Among hundreds of thousands of clones listed, around 16% were seen once. The data originate from a study of beta chain features in type 1 diabetes. Study-level points and caveats: Shortening that was moderate but significant affected the TCRB CDR3s of Type 1 diabetes patients in all four CD4+ subsets.

The CDR3 sequence is 16 residues long. Losses at the gene ends were 4 bases for V and 1 base for J; bases not matched to a gene: 8. Per germline, CDR1 MDHEN and CDR2 SYDVKM. Sample: naive CD4+ T cells from blood. V is TRBV28 and J is TRBJ2-3, with TRBD2 identical over 7 bases. The sequence was collected from a man in his late teens or twenties in good health. In nucleotides, the CDR3 is TGTGCCAGCAGTTGGGTCGCGGGAGAGGGCACAGATACGCAGTATTTT. Translating it yields CASSWVAGEGTDTQYF.